This TCR beta chain was sequenced during a study of T cell responses to AZD1222 COVID-19 vaccine. Germline CDR1 LNHDA, CDR2 SQIVND (reference sequence). This CDR3 is 15 amino acids long. Losses at the gene ends were 6 bases for V and 2 bases for J; bases not matched to a gene: 7. About this clone itself: Its specificity is unknown.

Study results and caveats: White British people made up most donors, females outnumbered males, and clonal diversity was possibly underestimated. Nearly half of unique spike-specific TCRs reportedly avoided B.1.351 and B.1.1.7 mutated regions. The study sampled repertoires only after the peak T cell response. Increases in Spike-specific TCR breadth and depth were seen after two AZD1222 doses.

Clones were sequenced by immunoSEQ multiplex PCR, and TCRdb holds only the in-frame ones, with some missing. This table has 210,000 or so clones, 93% appearing once. Specimen: peripheral blood, collected on day 0 of MenACWY control vaccination. The clonotype comes from an adult in good health. The chain employs TRBV19 and TRBJ2-5; 9 positions agree with TRBD1. CDR3 residues: CASRRTGVGQETQYF. DNA of the CDR3: TGTGCCAGTAGACGGACAGGGGTAGGACAAGAGACCCAGTACTTC. Combining the CDR3 with reference TRBV19 and TRBJ2-5 gives the whole variable domain DGGITQSPKYLFRKEGQNVTLSCEQNLNHDAMYWYRQDPGQGLRLIYYSQIVNDFQKGDIAEGYSVSREKKESFPLTVTSAQKNPTAFYLCASRRTGVGQETQYFGPGTRLLVL.